The source of this TCR beta chain is a study of naive and memory T cell subsets. Study-wide results and limits: Potentially, T cell activation and differentiation skew this RNA-based measurement.

This clonotype was seen at least ten times. The antigen is unknown. The V gene end was trimmed by 1 base and the J gene end by 8 bases; junction bases not matched to a gene: 15. CDR1 and CDR2 (germline): DFQATT, SNEGSKA (reference sequence). The CDR3 contains 17 residues. The SP2 primer and nested alpha and beta constant region primers amplified ligated cDNA in four rounds. For blood and skin samples, reverse transcription used TCR alpha and beta constant primers. TCRdb processed the 5' RACE reads anew with MiXCR; each CDR3 protein has one entry. The sample shows more than 50,000 distinct CDR3 sequences, 7.2% of them seen only once. The library had UMIs added by 3' ligation of an oligonucleotide to TCR cDNA. RNA was extracted from approximately 2.6 ml of whole blood of healthy adults. Cells were not sorted; total RNA input targeted about 1 to 1,100 ng.

This clonotype was obtained from a male donor in good health. The chain carries TRBV20-1 and TRBJ1-2; 11 bases are a match to TRBD1. CDR3 region: CSARGSTRDRGYRGYTF. Here the CDR3 DNA reads TGCAGTGCTAGAGGAAGCACCCGGGACAGGGGGTATCGCGGCTACACCTTC.